The clone carrying this TCR beta chain was recorded at least ten times. Its antigen remains unidentified. The definition of stable Graves' hyperthyroidism was no ophthalmopathy progression within 18 months. Patients between 18 and 65 years old had hyperthyroidism, newly diagnosed and lasting under 2 months. The data were obtained in a study of T cells in Graves' hyperthyroidism and ophthalmopathy. Germline V lookup: CDR1 MNHEY, CDR2 SMNVEV (reference sequence). After removal of 5 bases from V and 4 bases from J, the junction contained 8 bases not matched to a gene. The CDR3 is 16 residues long. Amplification of TCR beta CDR3 regions used RNA as the template. The HTBI primer set drove a first-round RT-PCR of the TCR CDR3. TCRdb itself ran the multiplex PCR reads through MiXCR, one entry per CDR3 protein. Found here are 450,000 to 600,000 distinct CDR3 sequences, around 15% of them singletons; the top ten hold about 15%.

Study-level findings and limits: Ophthalmopathy was told apart from stable hyperthyroidism by a 13 V-J model. In blood, most of the thyroid clonotypes expanded above 0.001 were also present.

This TCR was recovered from a woman in her thirties or forties with Graves' hyperthyroidism. The chain is built from TRBV27 and TRBJ2-3; TRBD2 agrees at 11 bases. Specimen: blood. CDR3 residues: CASSLTSGSIADTQYF. The CDR3 coding sequence is TGTGCCAGCAGTCTCACTAGCGGGAGTATCGCAGATACGCAGTATTTT.